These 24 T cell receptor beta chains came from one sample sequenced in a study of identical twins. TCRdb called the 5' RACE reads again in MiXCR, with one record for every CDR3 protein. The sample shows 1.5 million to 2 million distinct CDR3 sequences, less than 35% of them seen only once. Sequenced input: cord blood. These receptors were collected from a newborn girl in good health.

The CDR3 loop reads CASRFGVDGYTF. The CDR3 DNA is TGTGCCAGCAGGTTCGGGGTAGATGGCTACACCTTC. The gene calls are TRBV7-9 and TRBJ1-2; D remains ambiguous. Trimming removed 6 bases from V and 6 bases from J, with 11 bases in between. CDR1 SEHNR and CDR2 FQNEAQ come from the germline V gene (reference sequence). The CDR3 totals 12 residues. The whole variable domain, filled in from reference TRBV7-9 and TRBJ1-2, reads DTGVSQNPRHKITKRGQNVTFRCDPISEHNRLYWYRQTLGQGPEFLTYFQNEAQLEKSRLLSDRFSAERPKGSFSTLEIQRTEQGDSAMYLCASRFGVDGYTFGSGTRLTVV.

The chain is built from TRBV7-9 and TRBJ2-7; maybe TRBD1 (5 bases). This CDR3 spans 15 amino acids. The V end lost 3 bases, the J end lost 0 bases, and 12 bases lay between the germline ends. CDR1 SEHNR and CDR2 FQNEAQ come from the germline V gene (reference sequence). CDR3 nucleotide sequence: TGTGCCAGCAGCTTGGTCCGACAGAACTCCTACGAGCAGTACTTC. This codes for CASSLVRQNSYEQYF.

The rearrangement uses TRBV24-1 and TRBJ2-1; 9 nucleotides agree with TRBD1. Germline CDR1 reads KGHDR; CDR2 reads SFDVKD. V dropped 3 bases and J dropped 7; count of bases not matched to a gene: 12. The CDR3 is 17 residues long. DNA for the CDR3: TGTGCCACCAGTGATCCCCGGGACAGGGTAATCTCTAATGAGCAGTTCTTC. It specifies CATSDPRDRVISNEQFF.

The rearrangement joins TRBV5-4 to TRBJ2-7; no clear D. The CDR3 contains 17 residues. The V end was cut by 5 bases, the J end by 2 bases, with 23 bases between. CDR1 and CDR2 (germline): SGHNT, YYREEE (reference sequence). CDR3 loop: CASSLLYFQPKTYEQYF. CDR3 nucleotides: TGTGCCAGCAGTCTCTTGTACTTTCAGCCCAAGACCTACGAGCAGTACTTC.

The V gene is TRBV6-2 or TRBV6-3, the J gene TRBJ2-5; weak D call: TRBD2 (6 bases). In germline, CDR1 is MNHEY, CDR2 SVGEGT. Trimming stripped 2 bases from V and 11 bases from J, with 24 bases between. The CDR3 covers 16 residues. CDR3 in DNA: TGTGCCAGCAGTTACCGTAGCGGAGTGGGCTACAATGAGCAGTACTTC. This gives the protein CASSYRSGVGYNEQYF.

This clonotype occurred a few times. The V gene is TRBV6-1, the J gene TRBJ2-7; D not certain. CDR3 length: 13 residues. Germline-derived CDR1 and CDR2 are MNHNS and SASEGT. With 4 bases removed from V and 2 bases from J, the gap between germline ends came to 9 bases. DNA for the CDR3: TGTGCCAGCAGTGTCCAGGCCCCCTACGAGCAGTACTTC. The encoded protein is CASSVQAPYEQYF.

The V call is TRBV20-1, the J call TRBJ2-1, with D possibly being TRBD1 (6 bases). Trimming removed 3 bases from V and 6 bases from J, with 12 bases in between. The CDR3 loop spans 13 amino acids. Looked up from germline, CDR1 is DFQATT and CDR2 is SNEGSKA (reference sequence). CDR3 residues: CSASRVGGNEQFF. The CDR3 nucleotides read TGCAGTGCTAGCCGGGTAGGGGGCAATGAGCAGTTCTTC.

The CDR3 region is CASTRDVFNEQYF. CDR3 DNA: TGTGCCAGCACGCGGGATGTATTCAATGAGCAGTACTTC. The V gene is TRBV28, the J gene TRBJ2-7; D perhaps matches TRBD2 (6 bases). V shed 7 bases and J shed 7 bases, with 17 bases lying between them. The CDR3 has 13 residues. Germline-derived CDR1 and CDR2 are MDHEN and SYDVKM.

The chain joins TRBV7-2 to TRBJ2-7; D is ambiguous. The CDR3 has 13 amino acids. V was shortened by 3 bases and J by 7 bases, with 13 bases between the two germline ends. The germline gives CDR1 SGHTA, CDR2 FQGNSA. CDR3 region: CASSFGSSREQYF. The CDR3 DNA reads TGTGCCAGCAGCTTTGGTAGCTCTCGGGAGCAGTACTTC.

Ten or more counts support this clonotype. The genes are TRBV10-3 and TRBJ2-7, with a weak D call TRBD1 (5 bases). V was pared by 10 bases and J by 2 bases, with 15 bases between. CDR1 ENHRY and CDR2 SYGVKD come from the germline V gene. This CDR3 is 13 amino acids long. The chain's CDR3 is CATLDTTPYEQYF. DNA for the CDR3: TGTGCCACCCTGGACACGACTCCCTACGAGCAGTACTTC.

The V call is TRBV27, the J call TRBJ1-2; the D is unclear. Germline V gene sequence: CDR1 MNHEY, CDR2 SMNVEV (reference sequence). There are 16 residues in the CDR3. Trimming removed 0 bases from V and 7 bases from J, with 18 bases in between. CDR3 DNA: TGTGCCAGCAGTTTATCGATCCTGGCGGTGGAGGGTGGCTACACCTTC. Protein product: CASSLSILAVEGGYTF.

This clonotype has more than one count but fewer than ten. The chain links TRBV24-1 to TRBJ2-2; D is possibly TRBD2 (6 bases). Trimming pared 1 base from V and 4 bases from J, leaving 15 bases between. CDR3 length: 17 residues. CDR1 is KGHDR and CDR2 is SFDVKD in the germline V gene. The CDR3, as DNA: TGTGCCACCAGTGATTTTTCCAGGGAGGTCCCCACCGGGGAGCTGTTTTTT. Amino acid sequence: CATSDFSREVPTGELFF.

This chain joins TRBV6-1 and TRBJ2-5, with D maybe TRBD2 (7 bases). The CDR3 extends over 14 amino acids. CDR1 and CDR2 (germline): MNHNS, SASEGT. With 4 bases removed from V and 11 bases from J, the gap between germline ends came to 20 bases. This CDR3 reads CASSGGGFRNEQYF. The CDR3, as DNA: TGTGCCAGCAGTGGGGGGGGCTTTAGGAATGAGCAGTACTTC.

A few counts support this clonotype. The CDR3 region is CASSFREGGEAFF. The CDR3 nucleotides are TGTGCCAGCAGTTTTCGAGAAGGAGGTGAAGCTTTCTTT. The chain joins TRBV27 to TRBJ1-1; D is uncertain. The V gene lost 3 bases and the J gene lost 7 bases, with 12 bases spanning the gap. The CDR3 is made up of 13 amino acids. Germline V lookup: CDR1 MNHEY, CDR2 SMNVEV (reference sequence).

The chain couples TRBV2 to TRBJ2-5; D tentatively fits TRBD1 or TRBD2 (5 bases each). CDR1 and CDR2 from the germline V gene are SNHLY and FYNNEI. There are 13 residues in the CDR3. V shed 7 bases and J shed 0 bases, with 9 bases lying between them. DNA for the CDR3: TGTGCCAGCATGCCGGGACACCAAGAGACCCAGTACTTC. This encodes CASMPGHQETQYF.

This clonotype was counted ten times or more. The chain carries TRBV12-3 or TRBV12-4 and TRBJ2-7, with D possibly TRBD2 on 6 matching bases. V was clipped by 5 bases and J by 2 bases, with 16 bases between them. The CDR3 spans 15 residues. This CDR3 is CASSRSGTLPYEQYF. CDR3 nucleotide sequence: TGTGCCAGCAGTAGGTCCGGGACTCTCCCCTACGAGCAGTACTTC.

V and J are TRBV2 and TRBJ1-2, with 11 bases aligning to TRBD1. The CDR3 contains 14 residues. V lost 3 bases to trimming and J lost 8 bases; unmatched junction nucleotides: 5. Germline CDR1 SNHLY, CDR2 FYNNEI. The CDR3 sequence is CASSEDRGRRGYTF. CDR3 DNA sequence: TGTGCCAGCAGTGAGGACAGGGGGCGTCGAGGCTACACCTTC.

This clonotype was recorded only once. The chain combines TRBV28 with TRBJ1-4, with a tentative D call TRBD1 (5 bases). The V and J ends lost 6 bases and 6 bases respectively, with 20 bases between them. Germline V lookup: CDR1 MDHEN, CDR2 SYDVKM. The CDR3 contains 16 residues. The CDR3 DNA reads TGTGCCAGCAGACCCGCGACCGGGACGGGCGATGAAAAACTGTTTTTT. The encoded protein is CASRPATGTGDEKLFF.

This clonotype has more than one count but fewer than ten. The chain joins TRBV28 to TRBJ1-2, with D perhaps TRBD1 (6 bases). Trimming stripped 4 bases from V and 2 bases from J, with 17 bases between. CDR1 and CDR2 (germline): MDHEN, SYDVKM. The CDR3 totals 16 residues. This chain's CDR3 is CASSYYLTGQNYGYTF. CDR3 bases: TGTGCCAGCAGTTACTACCTCACAGGGCAGAACTATGGCTACACCTTC.

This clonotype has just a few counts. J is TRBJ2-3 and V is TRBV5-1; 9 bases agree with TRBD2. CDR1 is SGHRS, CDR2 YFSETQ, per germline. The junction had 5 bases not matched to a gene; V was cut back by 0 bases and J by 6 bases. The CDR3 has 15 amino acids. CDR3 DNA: TGCGCCAGCAGCTTGGTATCCGCGGGAGGGGATACGCAGTATTTT. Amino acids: CASSLVSAGGDTQYF.

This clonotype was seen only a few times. The CDR3, as DNA: TGCAGTGCTAGACTCGGGGGGCTTACGCAGTATTTT. It yields the protein CSARLGGLTQYF. V and J are TRBV20-1 and TRBJ2-3, with D perhaps matching TRBD2 (7 bases). From germline, CDR1 is DFQATT and CDR2 SNEGSKA (reference sequence). V was pared by 2 bases and J by 8 bases, with 11 bases between. The CDR3 consists of 12 residues.

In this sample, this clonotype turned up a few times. As DNA, the CDR3 is TGTGCCAGCAGTTTATCGAGCGGGGCGGTCTACAATGAGCAGTTCTTC. It yields the protein CASSLSSGAVYNEQFF. This chain connects TRBV27 to TRBJ2-1; 7 nucleotides line up with TRBD2. This CDR3 region has 16 residues. Germline V gene lookup returns CDR1 MNHEY and CDR2 SMNVEV (reference sequence). The junction had 5 bases not matched to a gene; V was cut back by 0 bases and J by 3 bases.

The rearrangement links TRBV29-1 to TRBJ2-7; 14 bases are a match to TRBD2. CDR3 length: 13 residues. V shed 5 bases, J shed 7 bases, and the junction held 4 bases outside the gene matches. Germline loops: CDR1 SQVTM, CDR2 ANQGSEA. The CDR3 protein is CSVWTSGGNEQYF. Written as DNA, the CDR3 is TGCAGCGTTTGGACTAGCGGGGGGAATGAGCAGTACTTC.

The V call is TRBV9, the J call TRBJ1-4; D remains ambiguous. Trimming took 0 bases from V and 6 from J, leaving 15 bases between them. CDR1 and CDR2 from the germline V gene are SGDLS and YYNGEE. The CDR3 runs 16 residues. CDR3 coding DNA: TGTGCCAGCAGCGTAGGCCCCTTTTCGCGGGATGAAAAACTGTTTTTT. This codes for CASSVGPFSRDEKLFF.